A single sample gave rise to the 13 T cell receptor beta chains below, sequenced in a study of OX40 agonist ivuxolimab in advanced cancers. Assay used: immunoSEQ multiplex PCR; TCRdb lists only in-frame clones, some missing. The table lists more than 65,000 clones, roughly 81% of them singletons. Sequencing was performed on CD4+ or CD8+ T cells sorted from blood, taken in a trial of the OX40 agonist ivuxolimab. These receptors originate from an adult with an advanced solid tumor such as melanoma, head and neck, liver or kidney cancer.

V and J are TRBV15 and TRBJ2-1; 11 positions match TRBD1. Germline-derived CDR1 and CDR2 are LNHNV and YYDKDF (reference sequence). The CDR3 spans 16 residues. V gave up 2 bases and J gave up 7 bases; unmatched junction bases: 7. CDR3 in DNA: TGTGCCACCAGCAGACCCGGACAGGGGGCTGGGAATGAGCAGTTCTTC. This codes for CATSRPGQGAGNEQFF. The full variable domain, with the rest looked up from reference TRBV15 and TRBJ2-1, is DAMVIQNPRYQVTQFGKPVTLSCSQTLNHNVMYWYQQKSSQAPKLLFHYYDKDFNNEADTPDNFQSRRPNTSFCFLDIRSPGLGDTAMYLCATSRPGQGAGNEQFFGPGTRLTVL.

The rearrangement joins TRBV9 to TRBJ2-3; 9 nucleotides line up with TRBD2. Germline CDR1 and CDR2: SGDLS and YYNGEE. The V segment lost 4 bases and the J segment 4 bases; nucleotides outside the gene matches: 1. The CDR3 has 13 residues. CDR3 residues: CASSRGGADTQYF. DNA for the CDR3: TGTGCCAGCAGCCGCGGGGGGGCAGATACGCAGTATTTT.

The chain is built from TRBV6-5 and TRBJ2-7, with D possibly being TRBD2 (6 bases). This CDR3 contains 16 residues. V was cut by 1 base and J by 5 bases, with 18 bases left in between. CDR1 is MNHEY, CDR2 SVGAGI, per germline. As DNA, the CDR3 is TGTGCCAGCAGTTACTGGGGAGGTAGTAGTTGGGACGAGCAGTACTTC. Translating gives CASSYWGGSSWDEQYF.

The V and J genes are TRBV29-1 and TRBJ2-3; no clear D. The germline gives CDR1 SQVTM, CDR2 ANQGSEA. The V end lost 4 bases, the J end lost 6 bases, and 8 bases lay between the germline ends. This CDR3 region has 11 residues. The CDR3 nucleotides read TGCAGCGTTGGTGTCTGGGATACGCAGTATTTT. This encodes CSVGVWDTQYF.

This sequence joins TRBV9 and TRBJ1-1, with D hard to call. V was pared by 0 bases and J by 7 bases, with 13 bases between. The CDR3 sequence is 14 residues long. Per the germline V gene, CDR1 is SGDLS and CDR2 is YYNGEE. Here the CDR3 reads CASSVGISGGEAFF. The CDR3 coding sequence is TGTGCCAGCAGCGTAGGAATTTCCGGAGGTGAAGCTTTCTTT.

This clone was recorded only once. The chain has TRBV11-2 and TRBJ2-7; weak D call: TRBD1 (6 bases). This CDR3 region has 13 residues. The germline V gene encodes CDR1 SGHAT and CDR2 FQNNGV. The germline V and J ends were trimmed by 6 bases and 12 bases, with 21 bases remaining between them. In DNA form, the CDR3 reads TGTGCCAGCAGGGACAGCGGAACCCCAAGCCCGTACTTC. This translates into CASRDSGTPSPYF.

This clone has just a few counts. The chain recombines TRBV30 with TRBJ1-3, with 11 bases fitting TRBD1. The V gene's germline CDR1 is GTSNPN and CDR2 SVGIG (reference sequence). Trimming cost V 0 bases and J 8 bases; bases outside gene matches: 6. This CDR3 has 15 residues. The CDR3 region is CAWSVTGQGADTIYF. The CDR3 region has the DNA TGTGCCTGGAGTGTAACCGGACAGGGGGCCGACACCATATATTTT.

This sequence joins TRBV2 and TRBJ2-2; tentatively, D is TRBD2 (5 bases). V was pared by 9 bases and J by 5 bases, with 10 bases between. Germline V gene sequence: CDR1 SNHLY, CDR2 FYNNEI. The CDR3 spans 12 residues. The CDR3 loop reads CARTRETGELFF. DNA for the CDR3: TGTGCCAGGACTCGGGAAACCGGGGAGCTGTTTTTT. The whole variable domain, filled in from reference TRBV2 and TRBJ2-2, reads EPEVTQTPSHQVTQMGQEVILRCVPISNHLYFYWYRQILGQKVEFLVSFYNNEISEKSEIFDDQFSVERPDGSNFTLKIRSTKLEDSAMYFCARTRETGELFFGEGSRLTVL.

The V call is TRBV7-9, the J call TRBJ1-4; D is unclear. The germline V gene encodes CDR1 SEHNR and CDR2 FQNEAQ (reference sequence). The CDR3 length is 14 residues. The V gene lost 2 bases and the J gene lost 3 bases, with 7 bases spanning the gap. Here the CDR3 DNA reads TGTGCCAGCAGCTTATTCCAGTCTAATGAAAAACTGTTTTTT. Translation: CASSLFQSNEKLFF. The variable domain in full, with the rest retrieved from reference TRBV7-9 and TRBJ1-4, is DTGVSQNPRHKITKRGQNVTFRCDPISEHNRLYWYRQTLGQGPEFLTYFQNEAQLEKSRLLSDRFSAERPKGSFSTLEIQRTEQGDSAMYLCASSLFQSNEKLFFGSGTQLSVL.

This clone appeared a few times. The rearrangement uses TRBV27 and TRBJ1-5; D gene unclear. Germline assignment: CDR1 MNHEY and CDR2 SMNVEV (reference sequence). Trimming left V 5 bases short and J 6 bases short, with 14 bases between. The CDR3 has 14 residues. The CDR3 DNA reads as TGTGCCAGCAGTCCGGTAAACGGGCGTCAGCCCCAGCATTTT. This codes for CASSPVNGRQPQHF.

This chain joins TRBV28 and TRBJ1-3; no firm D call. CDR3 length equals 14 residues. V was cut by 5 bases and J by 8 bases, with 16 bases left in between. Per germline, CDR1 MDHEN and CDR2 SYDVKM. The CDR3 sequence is CASSPTFSRDTIYF. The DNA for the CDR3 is TGTGCCAGCAGTCCGACGTTCTCTCGGGACACCATATATTTT.

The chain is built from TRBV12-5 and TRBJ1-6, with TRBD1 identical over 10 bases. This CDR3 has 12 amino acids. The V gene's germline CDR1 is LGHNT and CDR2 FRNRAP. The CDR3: CAIWGQGTPLHF. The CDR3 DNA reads TGTGCGATTTGGGGACAGGGGACACCCCTCCACTTT.

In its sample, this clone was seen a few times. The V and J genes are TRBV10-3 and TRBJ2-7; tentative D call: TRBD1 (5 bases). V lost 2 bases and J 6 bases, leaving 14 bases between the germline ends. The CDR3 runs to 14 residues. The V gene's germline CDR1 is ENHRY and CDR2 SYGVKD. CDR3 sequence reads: CAISEPRGAAEQYF. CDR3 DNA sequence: TGTGCCATCAGTGAGCCCCGTGGGGCAGCCGAGCAGTACTTC.